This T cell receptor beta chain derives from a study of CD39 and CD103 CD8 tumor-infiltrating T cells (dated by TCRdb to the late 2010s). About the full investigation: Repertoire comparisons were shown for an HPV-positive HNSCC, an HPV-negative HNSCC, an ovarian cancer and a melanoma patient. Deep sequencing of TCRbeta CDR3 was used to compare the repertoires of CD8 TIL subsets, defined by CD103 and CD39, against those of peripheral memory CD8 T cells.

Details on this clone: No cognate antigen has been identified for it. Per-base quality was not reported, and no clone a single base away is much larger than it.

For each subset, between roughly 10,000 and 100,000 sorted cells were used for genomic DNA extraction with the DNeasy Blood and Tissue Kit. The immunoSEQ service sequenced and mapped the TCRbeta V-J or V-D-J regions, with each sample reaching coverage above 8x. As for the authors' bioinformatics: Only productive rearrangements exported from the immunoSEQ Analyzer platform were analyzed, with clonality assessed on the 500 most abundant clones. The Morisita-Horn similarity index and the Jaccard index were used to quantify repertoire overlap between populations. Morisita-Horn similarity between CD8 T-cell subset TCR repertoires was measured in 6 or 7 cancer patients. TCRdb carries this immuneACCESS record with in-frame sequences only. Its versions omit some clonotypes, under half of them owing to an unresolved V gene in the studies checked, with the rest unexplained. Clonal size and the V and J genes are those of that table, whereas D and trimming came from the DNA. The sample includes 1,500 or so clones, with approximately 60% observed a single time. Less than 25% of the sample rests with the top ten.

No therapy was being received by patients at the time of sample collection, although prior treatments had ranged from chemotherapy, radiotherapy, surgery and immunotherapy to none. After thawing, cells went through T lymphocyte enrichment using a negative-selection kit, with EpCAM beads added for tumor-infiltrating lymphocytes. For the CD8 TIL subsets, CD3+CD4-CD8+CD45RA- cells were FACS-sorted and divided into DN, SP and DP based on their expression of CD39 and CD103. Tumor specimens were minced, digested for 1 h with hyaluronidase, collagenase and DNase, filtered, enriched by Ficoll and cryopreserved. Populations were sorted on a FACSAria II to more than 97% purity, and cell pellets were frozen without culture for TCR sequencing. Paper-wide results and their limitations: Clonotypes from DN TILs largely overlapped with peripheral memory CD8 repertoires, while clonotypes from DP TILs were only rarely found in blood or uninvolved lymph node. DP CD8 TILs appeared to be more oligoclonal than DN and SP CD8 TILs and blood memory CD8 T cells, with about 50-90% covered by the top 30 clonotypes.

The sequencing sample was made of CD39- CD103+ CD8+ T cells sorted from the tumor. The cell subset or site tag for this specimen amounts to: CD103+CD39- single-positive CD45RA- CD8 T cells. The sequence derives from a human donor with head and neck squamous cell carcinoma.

The CDR3 sequence is CASSKGTGLYEQYF. The nucleotides are TGTGCCAGCAGCAAGGGGACAGGACTTTACGAGCAGTACTTC. The chain is assembled from TRBV14 and TRBJ2-7; TRBD1 agrees with 8 junctional bases. From the cysteine up to the phenylalanine, the CDR3 has a length of 14 residues. The entry retains the CDR3 DNA only, 42 bases that are in frame from base 1. Unmatched junction bases come to 7, with V trimmed by 5 bases and J by 4 bases. The CDR1 and CDR2 encoded by the germline V gene are SGHDN and FVKESK.